The rows below give T cell receptor beta chains drawn from one sample of a study of T cell repertoires in cytomegalovirus infection. TCRdb processed the reads anew with MiXCR; each CDR3 protein has one entry. The sample has around 630,000 distinct CDR3 sequences; roughly 26% are singletons. Sequencing used CD8+ T cells from PBMCs. The receptors come from a human donor in good health (CMV status not recorded). Some clones in this sample may be carry-over from other donors' samples. The CDR3 runs from the conserved cysteine through the conserved F or W. The D gene is left open where the match is weak. Clone size is shown for a subset of rows, as once, few, many or a class of expanded clone.

clone_size,v_call,d_call,j_call,cdr3_nt,cdr3_aa
many,TRBV7-9,NA,TRBJ2-2,TGTGCCAGCAGCTCGACAGTGAACACCGGGGAGCTGTTTTTT,CASSSTVNTGELFF
NA,TRBV5-6,TRBD2,TRBJ2-3,TGTGCCAGCAGCGCCCTGACGCCCCAGGGAGGGACAGATACGCAGTATTTT,CASSALTPQGGTDTQYF
NA,TRBV2,NA,TRBJ2-1,TGTGCCATCTATGGATGGGAGAGCAGTGAGCAGTTCTTC,CAIYGWESSEQFF
many,TRBV28,NA,TRBJ1-6,TGTGCCAGCAGTTTTCCTTCACCCCTCCACTTT,CASSFPSPLHF
NA,TRBV12-3/TRBV12-4,TRBD1,TRBJ1-6,TGTGCCAGCACCCGACAGGGCAACAATTCACTCCTCCACTTT,CASTRQGNNSLLHF
NA,TRBV20-1,TRBD1,TRBJ1-5,TGCAGTGCTAGAGATCACAGGGGAGTCAATCAGCCCCAGCATTTT,CSARDHRGVNQPQHF
few,TRBV5-5,NA,TRBJ2-2,TGTGCCAGCAGCTTGGCCGGGACTTTATACACCGGGGAGCTGTTTTTT,CASSLAGTLYTGELFF
NA,TRBV20-1,NA,TRBJ1-2,TGCAGTGCTAGAGGGAGGCAGGCGCACGACTATGGCTACACCTTC,CSARGRQAHDYGYTF
few,TRBV20-1,NA,TRBJ1-1,TGCAGTGCTAGAGACAGGGCATACACTGAAGCTTTCTTT,CSARDRAYTEAFF
NA,TRBV20-1,TRBD2,TRBJ2-1,TGCAGTGCCCCGCCCCCGGGGGGGGCCTACAATGAGCAGTTCTTC,CSAPPPGGAYNEQFF
many,TRBV7-8,NA,TRBJ2-3,TGTGCCAGCAGCTTAGCTAGTATCACAGATACGCAGTATTTT,CASSLASITDTQYF
few,TRBV10-3,NA,TRBJ2-1,TGTGCCATCAGGATACAGGGATTTGAGCAGTTCTTC,CAIRIQGFEQFF
NA,TRBV29-1,NA,TRBJ1-3,TGCAGCGTTCTTAGTTACTCTGGAAACACCATATATTTT,CSVLSYSGNTIYF
NA,TRBV29-1,NA,TRBJ2-2,TGCAGCGTTGAGATAGGGTTTGCCGGGGAGCTGTTTTTT,CSVEIGFAGELFF
many,TRBV7-6,NA,TRBJ1-3,TGTGCCAGCAGCTTAGAAGGGAATGGAAACACCATATATTTT,CASSLEGNGNTIYF
many,TRBV28,NA,TRBJ2-5,TGTGCCAGCAGTTCTGGACAGCCAGGGGAGACCCAGTACTTC,CASSSGQPGETQYF
few,TRBV12-3/TRBV12-4,TRBD2,TRBJ2-7,TGTGCCAGCAGTCCCGAGAGTAGCGGGGCCTACGAGCAGTACTTC,CASSPESSGAYEQYF
many,TRBV27,NA,TRBJ2-1,TGTGCCAGCAAGGCCGTAAACCCCAATGAGCAGTTCTTC,CASKAVNPNEQFF
NA,TRBV7-4,NA,TRBJ2-3,TGTGCCAGCAGCCCGCTGGCGGGGCCTAGCACAGATACGCAGTATTTT,CASSPLAGPSTDTQYF
few,TRBV5-4,NA,TRBJ1-1,TGTGCCAGCAGCTTGGGGGGCGGGTGGGACACTGAAGCTTTCTTT,CASSLGGGWDTEAFF
few,TRBV28,NA,TRBJ2-5,TGTGCCAGCAGTTTAGACACCGACCAAGAGACCCAGTACTTC,CASSLDTDQETQYF
many,TRBV7-2,NA,TRBJ2-2,TGTGCCAGCACCCTACGCCTCGGGAACACCGGGGAGCTGTTTTTT,CASTLRLGNTGELFF
NA,TRBV29-1,TRBD1,TRBJ1-2,TGCAGCGCCCCAGGACAGGAAGTCGATGGCTACACCTTC,CSAPGQEVDGYTF